This T cell receptor (beta chain) appears in the sequencing data of a study of cytomegalovirus exposure and HLA in healthy donors. Study-wide results and limits: A few CMV-associated chains proved CMV antigen-specific in vitro. Segments of the TCR beta V type were, in most cases, productive about 87% or about 30% of the time in an earlier analysis.

A multiplex PCR was run with 60 Vbeta primers and 13 Jbeta primers. Clones were sequenced by immunoSEQ multiplex PCR, and TCRdb holds only the in-frame ones, with some missing. The sample comprises about 260,000 clones, roughly 81% of which are singletons, and more than 1.5% rests with the top ten. V shed 2 bases, J shed 3 bases, and the junction held 1 base outside the gene matches. The CDR3 is 13 amino acids. The germline gives CDR1 MNHNS, CDR2 SASEGT. Notes on this clone: Its antigen is not known.

The V and J genes are TRBV6-1 and TRBJ2-7; 7 bases fit TRBD1. The sequencing sample was made of PBMCs. This receptor was obtained from a woman in her 40s in good health and CMV-seropositive. The CDR3 sequence is CASSERQGYEQYF. Written as DNA, the CDR3 is TGTGCCAGCAGTGAACGACAGGGCTACGAGCAGTACTTC.